This record looks at one T cell receptor beta chain sequence and its context. Its antigen is unidentified. The data stem from a study of cytomegalovirus exposure and HLA in healthy donors. Study details: Of the donors genotyped, approximately 400 in all, about 82% fell in the Caucasian-associated ancestry cluster.

13 Jbeta primers and 60 Vbeta primers were used for the PCR. Clones were read by immunoSEQ multiplex PCR, and TCRdb kept only the in-frame ones, dropping some. Seen here are some 170,000 clones, almost 80% observed once, and the top ten hold approximately 10%. General observations from the study: Accurate prediction of most subjects' HLA-A and HLA-B alleles from TCR beta sequences was reported.

The germline gives CDR1 SGHDT, CDR2 YYEEEE. The ends lost 4 bases at V and 6 bases at J; junction bases unmatched: 6. CDR3 length: 13 residues. What was sequenced was PBMCs. The sequence derives from a man between 18 and 35 years old in good health and CMV-seropositive. The chain uses TRBV5-6 and TRBJ1-1, with 7 bases aligning to TRBD1. CDR3 coding DNA: TGTGCCAGCAGCCAGACAGGGTTCGCTGAAGCTTTCTTT. This translates into CASSQTGFAEAFF. The full variable domain, its missing parts supplied by reference TRBV5-6 and TRBJ1-1, is DAGVTQSPTHLIKTRGQQVTLRCSPKSGHDTVSWYQQALGQGPQFIFQYYEEEERQRGNFPDRFSGHQFPNYSSELNVNALLLGDSALYLCASSQTGFAEAFFGQGTRLTVV.